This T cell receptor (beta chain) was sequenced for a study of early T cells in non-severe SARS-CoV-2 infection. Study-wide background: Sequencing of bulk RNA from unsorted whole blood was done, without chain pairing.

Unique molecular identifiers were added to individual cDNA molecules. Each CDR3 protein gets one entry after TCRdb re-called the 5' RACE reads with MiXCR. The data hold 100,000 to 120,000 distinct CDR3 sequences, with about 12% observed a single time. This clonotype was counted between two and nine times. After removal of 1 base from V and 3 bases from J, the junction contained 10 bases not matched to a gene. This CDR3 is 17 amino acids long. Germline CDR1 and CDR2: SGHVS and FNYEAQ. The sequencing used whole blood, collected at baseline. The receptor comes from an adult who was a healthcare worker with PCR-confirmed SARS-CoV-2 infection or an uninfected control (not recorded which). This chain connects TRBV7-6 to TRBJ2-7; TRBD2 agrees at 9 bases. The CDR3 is CASSLGRPSGVFYEQYF. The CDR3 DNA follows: TGTGCCAGCAGCTTAGGACGTCCTAGCGGGGTCTTCTACGAGCAGTACTTC.